The source of this TCR beta chain is a study of T cells in Graves' hyperthyroidism and ophthalmopathy. On the study more broadly: It was at initial diagnosis, before any treatment, that peripheral blood was collected.

This clonotype was seen repeatedly, ten times or more. The CDR3 length is 13 residues. Germline loops: CDR1 SQVTM, CDR2 ANQGSEA. V lost 7 bases to trimming and J lost 3 bases, with 15 bases between them. PBMCs were sourced from over 8.5 ml fresh peripheral blood. Regions amplified from RNA transcripts were the TCR beta CDR3 regions. TCR CDR3 underwent first-round RT-PCR with the HTBI primer set. TCRdb passed the multiplex PCR reads through MiXCR, listing each CDR3 protein once. The sample yields hundreds of thousands of distinct CDR3 sequences, around 13% seen once. The sequence was collected from a woman aged 25 to 39 with Graves' hyperthyroidism that later progressed to Graves' ophthalmopathy. The chain recombines TRBV29-1 with TRBJ1-2; no definite D call. Sequencing was performed on blood. CDR3: CSGTDGLDYGYTF. DNA of the CDR3: TGCAGCGGGACCGATGGTTTGGACTATGGCTACACCTTC.